The sequence of this T cell receptor beta chain was determined in a study of blood T cell repertoires in COVID-19 (dated by TCRdb to about 2020). For context, the study as a whole: The collaborator samples originated in the United States, Italy and Spain and spanned the acute and convalescent phases of COVID-19. The material from the prospective study consisted of cDNA or gDNA derived from T cells, B-cell-depleted T cells, or PBMCs. Deeply sampled blood TCRbeta repertoires from subjects exposed to, actively infected with, or recovered from COVID-19 were included in the dataset. A freely available public database, intended as a resource for researchers studying the immune response to SARS-CoV-2, is where the repertoires were released. Samples came from the ongoing ImmuneRACE study (first 160 participants) plus 1,254 subjects from 6 global collaborators. Sample metadata almost always included a de-identified subject ID, COVID-19 status, age in years and sex. HLA class I and class II types, where available, came from metadata supplied by the sample provider rather than from assay-based typing. Overall study results and their limits: The amount of clinical and demographic metadata varied by source and participant and was provided uncurated.

Note on this clone: Its antigen remains undetermined. The sample holds no much larger clone one base away, and base qualities are not on file.

Sequences MNHEY (CDR1) and SVGAGI (CDR2) are obtained from the germline V gene. V is clipped by 6 bases and J by 3 bases, and the sequence between their germline boundaries is 11 bases long. Counted from cysteine to phenylalanine, this CDR3 has 14 amino acids. The DNA shown is the 42-base CDR3, in frame from base 1. The immunoSEQ Assay, a bias-controlled multiplex PCR, was used to amplify TCRbeta CDR3 regions from genomic DNA. The published analysis was carried out like this. Within the assay, amplification of reference gene primers was used to estimate how many nucleated cells each sample contained. To quantify the absolute abundance of each unique TCRbeta CDR3 rearrangement, sequence reads were collapsed and filtered. For each sample, productive Simpson clonality was calculated by taking the square root of Simpson's diversity index across productive rearrangements. TCRdb limited this immuneACCESS table to in-frame rearrangements with V and J called. A share of clones is missing; checked studies link under half to unresolved V genes, and the rest is unexplained. V and J calls and clone size are copied from that table; D and trimming were computed from the DNA. The sample yields 250,000 or so clones; around nine tenths were counted once. In total, the top ten clones hold 0.9% to 1% of the sample.

A second Seattle source provided samples from volunteer blood donors who had recovered from COVID-19. The collaborating institutions used their own protocols to collect whole blood in K2EDTA tubes. For TCRbeta analysis, collaborators shipped samples in one of three forms: frozen whole blood, isolated PBMCs, or DNA extracted from either of those sample types. Sequenced material: peripheral blood. The origin of this receptor is a woman in her thirties or forties who had recovered from COVID-19. The V and J segments used are TRBV6-5 and TRBJ2-2, with the D gene call left open. The CDR3 reads as follows: CASSRIRDTGELFF. The nucleotide sequence is TGTGCCAGCAGCCGGATCCGGGACACCGGGGAGCTGTTTTTT.